The clone carrying this T cell receptor beta chain occurred a few times. The sample originates from a study of shared clonotypes between healthy human individuals. Original processing notes: Filtering differed for immunoSEQ, which gave only junction sequences without quality scores. This table comes from immunoSEQ multiplex PCR, and its TCRdb copy is limited to in-frame clones, with some not included. V and J calls and clone size are given by that table; D and trimming were obtained from the DNA. The data contain about 1 million clones, approximately 76% of them seen just once; the ten biggest clones take up approximately 1.3%. There were no recent acute infections or vaccinations among the donors, who were healthy HIV-negative adults. Everyone who donated was a Caucasian adult who lived in Nashville, Tennessee. Naive CD4+ cells were CD45RA-selected; the remaining cells were memory. The sample consisted of memory CD4+ T cells sorted from blood. The subset denotes: CD45RA-negative fraction. The sequence derives from a man aged 18-30 years in good health.

The DNA for the CDR3 is TGTGCCAGCAGCCTTAGGGCCGGGGGGCTCTCCTACGAGCAGTACTTC. This codes for CASSLRAGGLSYEQYF. The V gene is TRBV7-2, the J gene TRBJ2-7; TRBD2 might be the D (7 bases). Per germline, CDR1 SGHTA and CDR2 FQGNSA. CDR3 length: 16 residues. The V end lost 5 bases, the J end lost 0 bases, and 17 bases lay between the germline ends. Together with reference TRBV7-2 and TRBJ2-7, the CDR3 gives the full variable domain: GAGVSQSPSNKVTEKGKDVELRCDPISGHTALYWYRQSLGQGLEFLIYFQGNSAPDKSGLPSDRFSAERTGGSVSTLTIQRTQQEDSAVYLCASSLRAGGLSYEQYFGPGTRLTVT.